The 7 T cell receptor beta chains presented below share a single source sample, sequenced in a study of blood T cells in healthy people across ages. A second PCR of 7 to 11 cycles used a sample-barcoded 5' primer and a J-beta primer mix. Each CDR3 protein gets one entry after TCRdb re-called the 5' RACE reads with MiXCR. Of approximately 690,000 distinct CDR3 sequences listed, roughly 43% are singletons. Sequencing was carried out using blood. These receptors originate from an elderly man in good health.

This clonotype showed up many times. This rearrangement joins TRBV6-6 to TRBJ1-1, with a weak D call TRBD1 (5 bases). Germline CDR1 and CDR2: MNHNY and SVGAGI (reference sequence). Trimming took off 2 bases at V and 7 bases at J, with 11 bases between the two ends. There are 13 residues in the CDR3. In DNA form, the CDR3 reads TGTGCCAGCAGTTACGACGGGGGGAGTGAAGCTTTCTTT. Protein product: CASSYDGGSEAFF.

The chain combines TRBV18 with TRBJ1-1; no clear D. The V and J ends lost 1 base and 2 bases respectively, with 14 bases between them. The CDR3 is 16 residues long. The germline V gene has CDR1 KGHSH and CDR2 LQKENI. The CDR3 DNA sequence: TGTGCCAGCTCACCACTCTTTGGACGGCAAAACACTGAAGCTTTCTTT. This codes for CASSPLFGRQNTEAFF. Combining the CDR3 with reference TRBV18 and TRBJ1-1 gives the whole variable domain NAGVMQNPRHLVRRRGQEARLRCSPMKGHSHVYWYRQLPEEGLKFMVYLQKENIIDESGMPKERFSAEFPKEGPSILRIQQVVRGDSAAYFCASSPLFGRQNTEAFFGQGTRLTVV.

A few counts support this clonotype. The CDR3 DNA sequence: TGTGCCAGCAGCCCACAGGGTTACCAAGAGACCCAGTACTTC. Amino acids: CASSPQGYQETQYF. The chain recombines TRBV7-2 with TRBJ2-5, with D possibly being TRBD1 (6 bases). The CDR3 is 14 residues long. From germline, CDR1 is SGHTA and CDR2 FQGNSA. The V gene lost 5 bases and the J gene lost 0 bases, with 10 bases spanning the gap.

Many counts were recorded for this clonotype. The chain has TRBV19 and TRBJ2-1, with 7 bases aligning to TRBD2. The CDR3 loop spans 16 amino acids. The trim removed 0 bases at V and 7 bases at J, leaving 9 bases unmatched. Germline CDR1 is LNHDA and CDR2 is SQIVND (reference sequence). The CDR3 protein is CASSIDPGGRGNEQFF. The CDR3 nucleotides are TGTGCCAGTAGTATAGATCCGGGCGGGAGAGGAAATGAGCAGTTCTTC.

This clonotype has more than one count but fewer than ten. V usage is TRBV28 and J usage is TRBJ2-3; 7 bases line up with TRBD2. This CDR3 has 17 amino acids. Germline-derived CDR1 and CDR2 are MDHEN and SYDVKM. The V segment lost 3 bases and the J segment 0 bases; nucleotides outside the gene matches: 9. In DNA form, the CDR3 reads TGTGCCAGCAGTTTTGAGGGTGCGGGAGCGAGCACAGATACGCAGTATTTT. Translated: CASSFEGAGASTDTQYF.

This chain uses TRBV12-3 or TRBV12-4 with TRBJ2-1; 7 bases match TRBD2. This CDR3 spans 17 amino acids. V lost 2 bases and J lost 1; bases outside the gene matches: 8. The CDR3 protein is CASSLSGGFRSYNEQFF. Here the CDR3 DNA reads TGTGCCAGCAGTTTATCGGGGGGATTCCGTTCCTACAATGAGCAGTTCTTC.

This clonotype was found many times. The J gene is TRBJ2-7, the V gene TRBV27; maybe TRBD1 (5 bases). V shed 3 bases and J shed 0 bases, with 12 bases lying between them. From germline, CDR1 is MNHEY and CDR2 SMNVEV (reference sequence). The CDR3 is 15 amino acids. The CDR3, as DNA: TGTGCCAGCAGTTTCTCCAGGGTGGGCTCCTACGAGCAGTACTTC. Amino acids: CASSFSRVGSYEQYF.